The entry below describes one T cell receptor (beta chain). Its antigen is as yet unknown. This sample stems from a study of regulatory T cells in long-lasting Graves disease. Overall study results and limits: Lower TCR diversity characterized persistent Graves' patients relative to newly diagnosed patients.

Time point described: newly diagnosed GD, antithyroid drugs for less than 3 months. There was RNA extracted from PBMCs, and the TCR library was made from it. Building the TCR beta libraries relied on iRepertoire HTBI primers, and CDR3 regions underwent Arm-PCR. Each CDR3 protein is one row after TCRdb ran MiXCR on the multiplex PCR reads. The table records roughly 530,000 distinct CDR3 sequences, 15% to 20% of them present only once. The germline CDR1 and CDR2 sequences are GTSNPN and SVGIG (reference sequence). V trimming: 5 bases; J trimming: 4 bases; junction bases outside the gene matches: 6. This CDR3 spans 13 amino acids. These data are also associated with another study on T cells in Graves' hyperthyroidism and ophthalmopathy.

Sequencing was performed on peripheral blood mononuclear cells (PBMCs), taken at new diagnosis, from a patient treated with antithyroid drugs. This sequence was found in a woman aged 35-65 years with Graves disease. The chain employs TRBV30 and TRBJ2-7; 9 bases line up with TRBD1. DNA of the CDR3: TGTGCCTGGGGGGGACAGGGAGGTTACGAGCAGTACTTC. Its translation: CAWGGQGGYEQYF.